Each of the 13 T cell receptor beta chains below was sequenced from the same sample in a study of blood T cell repertoires in COVID-19. Assay: immunoSEQ multiplex PCR; the TCRdb copy retains only in-frame clones and omits some. The sample consists of about 110,000 clones, 76% of them appearing once. Sequencing was performed on peripheral blood. These TCRs come from a woman older than 75 with acute or convalescent COVID-19.

The sample holds a few counts of this clone. The gene calls are TRBV19 and TRBJ2-7, with 8 bases aligning to TRBD2. The ends lost 7 bases at V and 4 bases at J; junction bases unmatched: 9. This CDR3 has 14 residues. Germline V gene lookup returns CDR1 LNHDA and CDR2 SQIVND (reference sequence). The CDR3, as DNA: TGTGCCAGTACGCCCGGGGGGGGCCAGTACGAGCAGTACTTC. Encoded protein: CASTPGGGQYEQYF.

The V gene is TRBV10-3, the J gene TRBJ2-3; TRBD2 agrees at 9 bases. The length of the CDR3 is 17 residues. After removal of 3 bases from V and 1 base from J, the junction contained 8 bases not matched to a gene. The germline V gene encodes CDR1 ENHRY and CDR2 SYGVKD. The CDR3 sequence is CAISELEREEGTDTQYF. The CDR3 DNA is TGTGCCATCAGTGAACTCGAGCGGGAGGAGGGCACAGATACGCAGTATTTT.

The genes are TRBV12-3 or TRBV12-4 and TRBJ2-5, with a possible D match to TRBD1 (6 bases). CDR3 size: 13 residues. V was trimmed by 5 bases and J by 2 bases, leaving 9 bases between them. In DNA, the CDR3 is TGTGCCAGCAGTGCCGGGACACAAGAGACCCAGTACTTC. This translates into CASSAGTQETQYF.

The CDR3 DNA reads TGTGCCAGTAGTATAGATCGTGCGGGCCACGCCTACAATGAGCAGTTCTTC. This codes for CASSIDRAGHAYNEQFF. This chain connects TRBV19 to TRBJ2-1, with D possibly matching TRBD2 (5 bases). CDR1 is LNHDA and CDR2 is SQIVND in the germline V gene (reference sequence). This CDR3 has 17 amino acids. Trimming removed 0 bases from V and 2 bases from J, with 14 bases in between. Full variable domain (rest looked up from reference TRBV19 and TRBJ2-1): DGGITQSPKYLFRKEGQNVTLSCEQNLNHDAMYWYRQDPGQGLRLIYYSQIVNDFQKGDIAEGYSVSREKKESFPLTVTSAQKNPTAFYLCASSIDRAGHAYNEQFFGPGTRLTVL.

The rearrangement links TRBV30 to TRBJ2-3; D not resolved. Trimming removed 5 bases at V and 2 bases at J, with 8 bases between. CDR1 is GTSNPN, CDR2 SVGIG, per germline (reference sequence). The CDR3 covers 12 residues. The CDR3 DNA is TGTGCCTGGGGCCTATCCACAGATACGCAGTATTTT. Protein: CAWGLSTDTQYF.

The rearrangement joins TRBV14 to TRBJ1-1; possible D gene TRBD1, 5 bases. The CDR3 contains 12 residues. V shed 1 base and J shed 11 bases, with 11 bases lying between them. Germline CDR1 and CDR2: SGHDN and FVKESK. CDR3 in DNA: TGTGCCAGCAGCCAAGGGACATTAAAGGCTTTCTTT. It encodes CASSQGTLKAFF.

The V and J genes are TRBV3-1 (or the pseudogene TRBV3-2) and TRBJ2-7; TRBD1 might be the D (6 bases). V was pared by 4 bases and J by 2 bases, with 12 bases between. Per germline, CDR1 LGHDT and CDR2 YNNKEL (reference sequence). There are 14 residues in the CDR3. The CDR3 DNA reads as TGTGCCAGCAGCCGAGAACAGGGCCCCTACGAGCAGTACTTC. This codes for CASSREQGPYEQYF.

The chain uses TRBV6-4 and TRBJ1-1; D perhaps matches TRBD1 (6 bases). The CDR3 is made up of 13 amino acids. Germline V lookup: CDR1 MRHNA, CDR2 SNTAGT. Trimming left V 3 bases short and J 5 bases short, with 10 bases between. The CDR3 spells CASSEARGTEAFF. The CDR3 bases are TGTGCCAGCAGTGAGGCCAGGGGAACTGAAGCTTTCTTT.

The CDR3 bases are TGTGCCAGCAGGTTTTCCGGGACAGGGGGCTCTGGCTACACCTTC. Its translation: CASRFSGTGGSGYTF. V and J are TRBV28 and TRBJ1-2; 12 nucleotides match TRBD1. CDR1 is MDHEN, CDR2 SYDVKM, per germline. With 6 bases clipped from V and 7 bases from J, the junction kept 9 bases outside the gene matches. CDR3 length: 15 amino acids.

The chain employs TRBV6-2 or TRBV6-3 and TRBJ1-3; D not certain. Deletions cut 4 bases from V and 0 bases from J, with 13 bases between. Germline V gene data show CDR1 as MNHEY and CDR2 as SVGEGT. This CDR3 spans 16 amino acids. CDR3 loop: CASSSSGEGSGNTIYF. The CDR3, as DNA: TGTGCCAGCAGTTCGAGCGGAGAGGGCTCTGGAAACACCATATATTTT.

V usage is TRBV5-1 and J usage is TRBJ2-7; 7 bases match TRBD2. Looked up from germline, CDR1 is SGHRS and CDR2 is YFSETQ. CDR3 length equals 15 residues. V shed 0 bases and J 2 bases; nucleotides not matched to a gene: 5. CDR3 region: CASSLGAGRAYEQYF. As DNA, the CDR3 is TGCGCCAGCAGCTTGGGGGCAGGGAGGGCCTACGAGCAGTACTTC. Filled out from reference TRBV5-1 and TRBJ2-7, the complete variable domain reads KAGVTQTPRYLIKTRGQQVTLSCSPISGHRSVSWYQQTPGQGLQFLFEYFSETQRNKGNFPGRFSGRQFSNSRSEMNVSTLELGDSALYLCASSLGAGRAYEQYFGPGTRLTVT.

The chain has TRBV18 and TRBJ1-2; tentative D call: TRBD1 (6 bases). There are 13 residues in the CDR3. In germline, CDR1 is KGHSH, CDR2 LQKENI. Trimming took off 3 bases at V and 6 bases at J, with 11 bases between the two ends. CDR3 nucleotides: TGTGCCAGCTCACCCAGGGGAGGGGATGGCTACACCTTC. Amino acids: CASSPRGGDGYTF.

The rearrangement joins TRBV2 to TRBJ2-1; tentative D call: TRBD2 (6 bases). This CDR3 is 16 amino acids long. The germline V and J ends were trimmed by 6 bases and 1 base, with 16 bases remaining between them. From germline, CDR1 is SNHLY and CDR2 FYNNEI. CDR3 sequence (DNA): TGTGCCAGCAGGGGCGGGACCGCCCTTTCCTACAATGAGCAGTTCTTC. Its translation is CASRGGTALSYNEQFF.